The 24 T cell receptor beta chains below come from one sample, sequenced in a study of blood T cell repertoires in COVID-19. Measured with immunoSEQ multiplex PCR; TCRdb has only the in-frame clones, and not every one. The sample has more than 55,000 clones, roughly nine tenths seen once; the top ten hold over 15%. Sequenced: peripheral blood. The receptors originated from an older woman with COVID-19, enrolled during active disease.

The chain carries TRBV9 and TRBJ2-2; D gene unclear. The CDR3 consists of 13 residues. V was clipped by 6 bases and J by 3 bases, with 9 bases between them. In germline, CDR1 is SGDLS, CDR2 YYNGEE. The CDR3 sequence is CASTRIHTGELFF. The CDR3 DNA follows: TGTGCCAGCACCAGGATACACACCGGGGAGCTGTTTTTT.

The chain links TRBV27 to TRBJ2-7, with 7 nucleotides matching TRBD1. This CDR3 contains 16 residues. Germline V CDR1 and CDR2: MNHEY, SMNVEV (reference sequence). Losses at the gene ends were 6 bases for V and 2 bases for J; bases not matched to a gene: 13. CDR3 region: CASRNTYRGEAYEQYF. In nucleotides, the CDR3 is TGTGCCAGCAGGAATACCTACAGGGGCGAGGCCTACGAGCAGTACTTC.

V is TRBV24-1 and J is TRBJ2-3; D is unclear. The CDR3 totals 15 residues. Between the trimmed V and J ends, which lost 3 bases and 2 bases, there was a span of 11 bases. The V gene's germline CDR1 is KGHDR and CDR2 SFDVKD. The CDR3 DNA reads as TGTGCCACCAGTGATCGGAACTACCCCACAGATACGCAGTATTTT. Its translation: CATSDRNYPTDTQYF.

The CDR3 DNA follows: TGTGCCAGCAGTCTACAAGGACAGGGGACCTATGGCTACACCTTC. Protein product: CASSLQGQGTYGYTF. The genes are TRBV27 and TRBJ1-2; 9 nucleotides line up with TRBD1. CDR1 MNHEY and CDR2 SMNVEV come from the germline V gene (reference sequence). The CDR3 consists of 15 residues. V shed 5 bases, J shed 4 bases, and the junction held 8 bases outside the gene matches.

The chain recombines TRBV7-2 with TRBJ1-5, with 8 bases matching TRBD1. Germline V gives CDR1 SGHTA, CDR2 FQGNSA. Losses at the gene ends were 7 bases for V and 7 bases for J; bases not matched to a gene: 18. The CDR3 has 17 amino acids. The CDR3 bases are TGTGCCAGCACCCCCACCCCGACAGGGGTCCGCGGCCAGCCCCAGCATTTT. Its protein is CASTPTPTGVRGQPQHF.

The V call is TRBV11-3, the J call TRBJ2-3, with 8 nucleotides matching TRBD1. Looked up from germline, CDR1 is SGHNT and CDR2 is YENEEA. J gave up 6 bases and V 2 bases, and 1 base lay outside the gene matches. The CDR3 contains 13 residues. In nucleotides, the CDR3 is TGTGCCAGCAGCTTAACAGGGGGGGATACGCAGTATTTT. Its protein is CASSLTGGDTQYF.

The CDR3 DNA is TGTGCCATCAGTGAGTCGGGCAGGGGGCCTCAGCCCCAGCATTTT. It encodes CAISESGRGPQPQHF. The chain employs TRBV10-3 and TRBJ1-5; 8 bases line up with TRBD1. The CDR3 contains 15 residues. V lost 0 bases, J lost 6 bases, and 4 bases stayed unmatched. Germline V gene data show CDR1 as ENHRY and CDR2 as SYGVKD.

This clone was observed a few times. Written as DNA, the CDR3 is TGTGCCAGCAGCCCTCTTGCGGGGAGCCGTGGCTACACCTTC. Translation gives CASSPLAGSRGYTF. The chain couples TRBV11-1 to TRBJ1-2; D is unresolved. Trimming stripped 5 bases from V and 7 bases from J, with 17 bases between. Germline V gene data show CDR1 as SGHAT and CDR2 as FQDESV (reference sequence). The length of the CDR3 is 14 residues.

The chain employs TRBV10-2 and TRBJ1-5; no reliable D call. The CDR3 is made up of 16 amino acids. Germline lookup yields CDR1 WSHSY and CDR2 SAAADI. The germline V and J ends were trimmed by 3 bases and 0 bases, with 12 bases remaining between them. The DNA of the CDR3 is TGCGCCAGCAGTGAACAGCTCCCTTTTAGCAATCAGCCCCAGCATTTT. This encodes CASSEQLPFSNQPQHF.

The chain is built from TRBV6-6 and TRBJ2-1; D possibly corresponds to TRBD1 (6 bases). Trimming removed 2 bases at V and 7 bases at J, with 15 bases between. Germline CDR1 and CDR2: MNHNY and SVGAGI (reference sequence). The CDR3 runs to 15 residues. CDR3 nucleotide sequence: TGTGCCAGCAGTTACCCGGGCCCAGGGGTAAATGAGCAGTTCTTC. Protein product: CASSYPGPGVNEQFF.

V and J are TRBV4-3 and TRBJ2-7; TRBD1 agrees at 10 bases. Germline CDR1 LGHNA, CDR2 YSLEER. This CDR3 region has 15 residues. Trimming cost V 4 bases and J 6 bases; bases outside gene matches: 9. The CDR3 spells CASSRSGQGMIEQYF. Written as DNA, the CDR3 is TGCGCCAGCAGCCGGTCGGGACAGGGGATGATCGAGCAGTACTTC.

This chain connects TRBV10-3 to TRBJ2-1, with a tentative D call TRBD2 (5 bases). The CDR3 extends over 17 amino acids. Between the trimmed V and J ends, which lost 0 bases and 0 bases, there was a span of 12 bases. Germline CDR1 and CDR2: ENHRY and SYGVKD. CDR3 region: CAISESSAGSSYNEQFF. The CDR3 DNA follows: TGTGCCATCAGTGAGTCGAGCGCTGGGAGCTCCTACAATGAGCAGTTCTTC.

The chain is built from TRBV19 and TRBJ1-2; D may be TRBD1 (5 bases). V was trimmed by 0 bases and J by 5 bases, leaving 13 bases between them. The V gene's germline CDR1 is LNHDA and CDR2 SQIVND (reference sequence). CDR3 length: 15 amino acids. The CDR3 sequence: CASSIDLGARYGYTF. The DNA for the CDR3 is TGTGCCAGTAGTATAGACCTAGGGGCGCGGTATGGCTACACCTTC.

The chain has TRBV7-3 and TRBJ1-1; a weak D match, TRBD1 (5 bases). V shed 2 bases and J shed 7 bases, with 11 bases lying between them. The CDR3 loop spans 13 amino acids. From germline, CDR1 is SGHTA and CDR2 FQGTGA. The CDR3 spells CASSLRGGFEAFF. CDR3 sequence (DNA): TGTGCCAGCAGCTTACGGGGGGGATTTGAAGCTTTCTTT.

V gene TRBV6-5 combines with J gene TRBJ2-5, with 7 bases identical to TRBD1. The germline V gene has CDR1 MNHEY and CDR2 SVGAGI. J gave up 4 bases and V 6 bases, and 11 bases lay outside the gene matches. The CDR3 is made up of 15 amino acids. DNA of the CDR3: TGTGCCAGCAGCAGGGGGTCAAGAGGAGGAGAGACCCAGTACTTC. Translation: CASSRGSRGGETQYF.

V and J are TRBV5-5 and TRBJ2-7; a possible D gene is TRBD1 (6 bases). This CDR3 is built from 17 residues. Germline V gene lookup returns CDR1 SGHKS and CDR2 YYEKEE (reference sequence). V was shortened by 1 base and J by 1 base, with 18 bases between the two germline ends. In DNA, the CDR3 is TGTGCCAGCAGCTTGATCGGGACACCAAACTTATCCTACGAGCAGTACTTC. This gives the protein CASSLIGTPNLSYEQYF.

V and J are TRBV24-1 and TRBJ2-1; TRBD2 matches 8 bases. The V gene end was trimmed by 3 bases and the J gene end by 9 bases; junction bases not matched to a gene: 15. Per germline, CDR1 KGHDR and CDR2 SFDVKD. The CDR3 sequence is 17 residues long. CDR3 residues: CATSDLVAGSRGIEQFF. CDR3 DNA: TGTGCCACCAGTGATCTGGTAGCGGGAAGCCGGGGAATTGAGCAGTTCTTC.

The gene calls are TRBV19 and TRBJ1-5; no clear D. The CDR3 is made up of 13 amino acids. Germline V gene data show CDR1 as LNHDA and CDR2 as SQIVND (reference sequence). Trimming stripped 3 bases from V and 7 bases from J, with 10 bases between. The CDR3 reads CASSIQKKQPQHF. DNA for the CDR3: TGTGCCAGTAGTATCCAGAAAAAACAGCCCCAGCATTTT.

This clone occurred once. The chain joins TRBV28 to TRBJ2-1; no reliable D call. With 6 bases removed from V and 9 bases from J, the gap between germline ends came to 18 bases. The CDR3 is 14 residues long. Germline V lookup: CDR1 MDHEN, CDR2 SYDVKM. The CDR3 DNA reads TGTGCCAGCAGGTCCAGGTATGCATTTGGTGAGCAGTTCTTC. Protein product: CASRSRYAFGEQFF.

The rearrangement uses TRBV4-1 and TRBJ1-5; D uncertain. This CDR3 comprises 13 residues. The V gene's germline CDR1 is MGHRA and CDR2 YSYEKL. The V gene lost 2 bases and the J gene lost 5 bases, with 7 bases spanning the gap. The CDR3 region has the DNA TGCGCCAGCAGCCAATTTCAGGATCAGCCCCAGCATTTT. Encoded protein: CASSQFQDQPQHF.

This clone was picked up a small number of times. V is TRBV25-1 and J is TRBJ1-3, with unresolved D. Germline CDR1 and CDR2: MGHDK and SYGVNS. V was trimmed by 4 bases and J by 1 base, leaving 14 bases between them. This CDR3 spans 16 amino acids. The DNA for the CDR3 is TGTGCCAGCAGTGTTGAGGGAGCGCTATCTGGAAACACCATATATTTT. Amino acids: CASSVEGALSGNTIYF. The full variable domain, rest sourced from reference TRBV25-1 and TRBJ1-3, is EADIYQTPRYLVIGTGKKITLECSQTMGHDKMYWYQQDPGMELHLIHYSYGVNSTEKGDLSSESTVSRIRTEHFPLTLESARPSHTSQYLCASSVEGALSGNTIYFGEGSWLTVV.

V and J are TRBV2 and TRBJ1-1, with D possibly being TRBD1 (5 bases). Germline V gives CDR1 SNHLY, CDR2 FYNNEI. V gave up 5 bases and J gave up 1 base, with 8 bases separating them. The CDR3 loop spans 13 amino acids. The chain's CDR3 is CASSNGQNTEAFF. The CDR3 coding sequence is TGTGCCAGCAGTAATGGACAGAACACTGAAGCTTTCTTT.

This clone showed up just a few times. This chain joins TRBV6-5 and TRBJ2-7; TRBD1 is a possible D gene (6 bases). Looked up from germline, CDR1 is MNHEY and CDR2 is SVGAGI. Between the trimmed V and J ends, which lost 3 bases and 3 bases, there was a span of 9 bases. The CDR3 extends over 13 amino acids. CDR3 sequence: CASSYGQFYEQYF. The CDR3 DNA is TGTGCCAGCAGTTATGGACAGTTCTACGAGCAGTACTTC.

The CDR3 DNA sequence: TGTGCCAGCTTGATTCGACAGGGAAGAAATGAAAAACTGTTTTTT. Protein: CASLIRQGRNEKLFF. The chain joins TRBV28 to TRBJ1-4, with 7 bases identical to TRBD1. In germline, CDR1 is MDHEN, CDR2 SYDVKM. The CDR3 sequence is 15 residues long. V was pared by 8 bases and J by 5 bases, with 11 bases of the junction left unmatched.